A single T cell receptor (beta chain) is shown here with its context. No antigen is known for it. V shed 8 bases and J 0 bases; nucleotides not matched to a gene: 4. This CDR3 spans 13 amino acids. The germline V gene encodes CDR1 LNHNV and CDR2 YYDKDF (reference sequence). For every subset, genomic DNA was evenly distributed across several immunoSEQ plates. Clones were read by immunoSEQ multiplex PCR, and TCRdb kept only the in-frame ones, dropping some. The table records 1.5 million to 2.5 million clones, around 96% of them present only once. These data come from a study of shared clonotypes between healthy human individuals. Study-wide results and caveats: When compared with the clonotypes that were shared by all four sorted-subset donors, the non-shared clonotypes turned out to have lower generation probabilities.

It was CD45RO-negative cells, positively selected for CCR7, that made up naive CD8 cells, with terminally differentiated effector memory CD45RA+ cells excluded. The genes are TRBV15 and TRBJ2-7; 7 bases map to TRBD1. The source is a man between 18 and 35 years old in good health. The sequenced sample consisted of naive CD8+ T cells sorted from blood. The CDR3 DNA follows: TGTGCCACCGCATCAGGGGGCTCCTACGAGCAGTACTTC. Encoded protein: CATASGGSYEQYF.